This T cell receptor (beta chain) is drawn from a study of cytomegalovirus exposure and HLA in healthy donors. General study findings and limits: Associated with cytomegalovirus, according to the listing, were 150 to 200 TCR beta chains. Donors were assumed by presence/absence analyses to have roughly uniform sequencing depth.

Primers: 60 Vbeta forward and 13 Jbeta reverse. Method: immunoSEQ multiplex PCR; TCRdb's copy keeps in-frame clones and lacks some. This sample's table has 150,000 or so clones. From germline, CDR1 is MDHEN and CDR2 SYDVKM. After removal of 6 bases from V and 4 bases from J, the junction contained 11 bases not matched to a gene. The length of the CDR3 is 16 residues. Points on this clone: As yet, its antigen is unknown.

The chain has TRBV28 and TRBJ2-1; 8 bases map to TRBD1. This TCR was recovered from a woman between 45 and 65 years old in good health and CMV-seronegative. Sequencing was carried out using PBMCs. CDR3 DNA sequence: TGTGCCAGCAGACCCCCCCCGGGACAGGATTACAATGAGCAGTTCTTC. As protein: CASRPPPGQDYNEQFF. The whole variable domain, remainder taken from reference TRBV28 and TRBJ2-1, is DVKVTQSSRYLVKRTGEKVFLECVQDMDHENMFWYRQDPGLGLRLIYFSYDVKMKEKGDIPEGYSVSREKKERFSLILESASTNQTSMYLCASRPPPGQDYNEQFFGPGTRLTVL.